These 13 T cell receptor beta chains share one sample of origin, sequenced in a study of T cell responses to AZD1222 COVID-19 vaccine. TCRdb keeps only in-frame clones here, not all; method: immunoSEQ multiplex PCR. In the table there are 95,000 to 150,000 clones, around 87% of which are singletons. The sample in question was peripheral blood, obtained on day 0 of AZD1222 vaccination. The receptors derive from an adult in good health.

The V gene is TRBV2, the J gene TRBJ1-2; TRBD1 matches at 9 bases. Germline loops: CDR1 SNHLY, CDR2 FYNNEI. After removal of 6 bases from V and 6 bases from J, the junction contained 8 bases not matched to a gene. CDR3 length: 14 residues. The CDR3 nucleotides read TGTGCCAGCAGCAGGGACAGGGTAGGGAATGGCTACACCTTC. Its translation: CASSRDRVGNGYTF.

The rearrangement uses TRBV4-2 and TRBJ1-1; 8 bases fit TRBD1. The germline gives CDR1 LGHNA, CDR2 YNFKEQ. This CDR3 comprises 15 residues. V lost 1 base, J lost 2 bases, and 3 bases stayed unmatched. The CDR3 reads CASSQVQGENTEAFF. As DNA, the CDR3 is TGTGCCAGCAGCCAAGTACAGGGGGAAAACACTGAAGCTTTCTTT.

The chain is built from TRBV5-4 and TRBJ2-5; 8 positions agree with TRBD1. After removal of 4 bases from V and 3 bases from J, the junction contained 8 bases not matched to a gene. Germline V CDR1 and CDR2: SGHNT, YYREEE (reference sequence). The length of the CDR3 is 15 residues. CDR3 coding DNA: TGTGCCAGCAGCACCCTTCTGACAGGGGAAGAGACCCAGTACTTC. Its protein is CASSTLLTGEETQYF.

The chain combines TRBV30 with TRBJ1-3; D remains unclear. The CDR3 runs to 13 residues. CDR1 is GTSNPN, CDR2 SVGIG, per germline (reference sequence). CDR3 sequence: CVLGPSSGNTIYF. DNA of the CDR3: TGTGTACTTGGTCCGAGCTCTGGAAACACCATATATTTT. The complete variable domain, with remaining parts taken from reference TRBV30 and TRBJ1-3, reads SQTIHQWPATLVQPVGSPLSLECTVEGTSNPNLYWYRQAAGRGLQLLFYSVGIGQISSEVPQNLSASRPQDRQFILSSKKLLLSDSGFYLCVLGPSSGNTIYFGEGSWLTVV.

This clone was found once. The gene calls are TRBV28 and TRBJ1-1; possibly TRBD1 for D (5 bases). Deletions cut 6 bases from V and 4 bases from J, with 18 bases between. Germline CDR1 MDHEN, CDR2 SYDVKM. The CDR3 spans 15 residues. CDR3 in DNA: TGTGCCAGCAGCTCCCTCGGTGGGGCGGGCACTGAAGCTTTCTTT. Residues: CASSSLGGAGTEAFF.

This chain links TRBV5-1 with TRBJ1-6, with D tentatively TRBD1 (6 bases). The germline gives CDR1 SGHRS, CDR2 YFSETQ. Trimming took off 1 base at V and 7 bases at J, with 12 bases between the two ends. The CDR3 length is 15 residues. CDR3 region: CASSLKGGENSPLHF. The DNA of the CDR3 is TGCGCCAGCAGCTTGAAAGGGGGTGAGAATTCACCCCTCCACTTT. Full variable domain (rest looked up from reference TRBV5-1 and TRBJ1-6): KAGVTQTPRYLIKTRGQQVTLSCSPISGHRSVSWYQQTPGQGLQFLFEYFSETQRNKGNFPGRFSGRQFSNSRSEMNVSTLELGDSALYLCASSLKGGENSPLHFGNGTRLTVT.

This chain connects TRBV10-3 to TRBJ2-2; 9 nucleotides line up with TRBD1. The CDR3 extends over 15 amino acids. V gave up 7 bases and J gave up 5 bases; unmatched junction bases: 8. Germline V gene lookup returns CDR1 ENHRY and CDR2 SYGVKD. The chain's CDR3 is CAIKGTGTETGELFF. CDR3 coding DNA: TGTGCCATCAAAGGGACAGGGACGGAAACCGGGGAGCTGTTTTTT.

The count of this clone is one. The chain is built from TRBV5-6 and TRBJ1-5, with D perhaps TRBD1 (5 bases). The ends were cut back, 4 bases at V and 2 bases at J, with 16 bases in the middle. The CDR3 is 16 residues long. Germline V gives CDR1 SGHDT, CDR2 YYEEEE. CDR3 nucleotide sequence: TGTGCCAGCAGCCTGGGGTCGCAGGGCGGCAATCAGCCCCAGCATTTT. This encodes CASSLGSQGGNQPQHF.

The J gene is TRBJ1-1, the V gene TRBV18; TRBD1 is a possible D gene (6 bases). CDR1 and CDR2 from the germline V gene are KGHSH and LQKENI. Trimming removed 3 bases at V and 4 bases at J, with 18 bases between. CDR3 length equals 16 residues. The CDR3 reads CASSPVRTAAGTEAFF. CDR3 DNA sequence: TGTGCCAGCTCACCGGTAAGGACAGCCGCGGGCACTGAAGCTTTCTTT.

The V call is TRBV28, the J call TRBJ2-7; D might be TRBD2 (6 bases). Germline loops: CDR1 MDHEN, CDR2 SYDVKM. V shed 2 bases and J shed 7 bases, with 21 bases lying between them. This CDR3 has 16 amino acids. The CDR3 coding sequence is TGTGCCAGCAGTTTAGGTTTACGGGGACGACTAGGGGAGCAGTACTTC. Translating it yields CASSLGLRGRLGEQYF.

In its sample, this clone was seen a few times. The chain links TRBV18 to TRBJ2-3, with TRBD2 matching over 10 bases. This CDR3 is 15 amino acids long. Germline V gives CDR1 KGHSH, CDR2 LQKENI. Germline trimming cut 0 bases from V and 5 bases from J; bases unmatched to any gene: 2. CDR3 residues: CASSPPGLALDTQYF. The CDR3, as DNA: TGTGCCAGCTCACCACCGGGACTAGCGTTAGATACGCAGTATTTT.

The chain employs TRBV7-8 and TRBJ1-3; D perhaps matches TRBD1 (6 bases). The germline V and J ends were trimmed by 1 base and 8 bases, with 15 bases remaining between them. The CDR3 is 15 residues long. CDR1 is SGHVS, CDR2 FQNEAQ, per germline. The CDR3 here is CASSLVARGSDTIYF. The CDR3 region has the DNA TGTGCCAGCAGCTTAGTCGCCAGGGGATCAGACACCATATATTTT.

CDR3 nucleotide sequence: TGCGCCAGCAGCTTAGCAGTTCCGGGGCAGCCCCAGCATTTT. This encodes CASSLAVPGQPQHF. The V and J genes are TRBV5-1 and TRBJ1-5; D uncertain. The CDR3 loop spans 14 amino acids. Looked up from germline, CDR1 is SGHRS and CDR2 is YFSETQ. V was trimmed by 2 bases and J by 7 bases, leaving 13 bases between them.